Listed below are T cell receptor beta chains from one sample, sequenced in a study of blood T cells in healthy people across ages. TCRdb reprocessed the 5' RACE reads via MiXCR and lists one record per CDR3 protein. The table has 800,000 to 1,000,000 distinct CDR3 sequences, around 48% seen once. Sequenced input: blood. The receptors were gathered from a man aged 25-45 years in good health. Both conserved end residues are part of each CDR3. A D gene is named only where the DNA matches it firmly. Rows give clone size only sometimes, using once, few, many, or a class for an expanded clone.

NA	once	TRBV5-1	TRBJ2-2	CASSFQPRLPDNTGELFF	TGCGCCAGCAGCTTCCAGCCCAGGCTACCGGACAACACCGGGGAGCTGTTTTTT
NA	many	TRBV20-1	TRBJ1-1	CSATRAGGDMAEAFF	TGCAGTGCTACTAGGGCCGGGGGGGATATGGCTGAAGCTTTCTTT
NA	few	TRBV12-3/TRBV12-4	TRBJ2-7	CASSWGQGRDEQYF	TGTGCCAGCAGTTGGGGTCAGGGACGAGACGAGCAGTACTTC
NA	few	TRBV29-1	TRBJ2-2	CSVLGGSGTGELFF	TGCAGCGTCCTGGGGGGCTCCGGCACCGGGGAGCTGTTTTTT
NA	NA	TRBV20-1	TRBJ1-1	CSATGVGSEAFF	TGCAGTGCTACAGGGGTTGGGAGTGAAGCTTTCTTT
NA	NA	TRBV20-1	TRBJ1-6	CSASSGLDSPLHF	TGCAGTGCTAGTTCGGGGCTCGATTCACCCCTCCACTTT
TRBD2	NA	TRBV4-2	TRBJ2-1	CASSRTGLVSNEQFF	TGTGCCAGCAGCCGAACAGGACTAGTCTCCAATGAGCAGTTCTTC
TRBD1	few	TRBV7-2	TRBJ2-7	CASRWGQPFSYEQYF	TGTGCCAGCAGGTGGGGACAGCCTTTCTCCTACGAGCAGTACTTC
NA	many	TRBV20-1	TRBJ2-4	CSARDIVDKNIQYF	TGCAGTGCTAGAGATATCGTAGACAAAAACATTCAGTACTTC
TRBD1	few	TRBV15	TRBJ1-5	CATSRASGQVSGPQHF	TGTGCCACCAGCAGAGCTTCGGGACAGGTGTCAGGGCCCCAGCATTTT
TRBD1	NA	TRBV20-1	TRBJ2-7	CSAIDRESSYEQYF	TGCAGTGCCATAGACAGGGAGAGCTCCTACGAGCAGTACTTC
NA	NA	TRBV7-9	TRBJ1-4	CASRGSPGRPNEKLFF	TGTGCCAGCAGAGGTTCTCCGGGACGGCCTAATGAAAAACTGTTTTTT
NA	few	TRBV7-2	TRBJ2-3	CASSLVLLTDTQYF	TGTGCCAGCAGCTTAGTTCTGCTGACAGATACGCAGTATTTT
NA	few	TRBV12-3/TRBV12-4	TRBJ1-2	CASSLTRYGYTF	TGTGCCAGCAGTTTGACCCGGTATGGCTACACCTTC
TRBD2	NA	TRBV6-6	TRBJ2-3	CAITALAGGSDTQYF	TGTGCCATCACGGCCCTAGCGGGGGGTTCAGATACGCAGTATTTT
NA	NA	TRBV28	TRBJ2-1	CASSRRGEQFF	TGTGCCAGCAGTCGACGGGGTGAGCAGTTCTTC
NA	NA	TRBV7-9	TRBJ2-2	CATKGQGGLNTGELFF	TGTGCCACTAAAGGCCAGGGGGGATTGAACACCGGGGAGCTGTTTTTT
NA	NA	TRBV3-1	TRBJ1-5	CASSQDGGGNQPQHF	TGTGCCAGCAGCCAAGACGGAGGTGGCAATCAGCCCCAGCATTTT
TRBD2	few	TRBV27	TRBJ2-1	CASSFMRETINEQFF	TGTGCCAGCAGTTTTATGCGGGAGACGATAAATGAGCAGTTCTTC
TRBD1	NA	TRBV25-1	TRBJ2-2	CASSSLGQGITGELFF	TGTGCCAGCAGCTCCCTGGGACAGGGAATCACCGGGGAGCTGTTTTTT
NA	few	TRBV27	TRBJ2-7	CASSKERGPHYEQYF	TGTGCCAGCAGTAAGGAAAGAGGGCCTCACTACGAGCAGTACTTC
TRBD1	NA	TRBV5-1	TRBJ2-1	CASSSGTGVCNEQFF	TGCGCCAGCAGTTCCGGGACAGGGGTCTGCAATGAGCAGTTCTTC